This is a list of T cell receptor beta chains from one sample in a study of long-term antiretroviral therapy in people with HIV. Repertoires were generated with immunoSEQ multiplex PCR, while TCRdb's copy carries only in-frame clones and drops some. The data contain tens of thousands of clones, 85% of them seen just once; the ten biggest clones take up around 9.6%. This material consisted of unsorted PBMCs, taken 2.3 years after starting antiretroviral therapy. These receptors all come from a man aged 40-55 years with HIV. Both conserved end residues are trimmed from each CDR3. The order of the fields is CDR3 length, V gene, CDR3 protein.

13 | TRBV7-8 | ASSLWDREVRGYT
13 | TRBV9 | ASSVDTGSNYGYT
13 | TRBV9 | ASSPGQGTAYEQY
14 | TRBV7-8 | ASSLGKDGTTYEQY
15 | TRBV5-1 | ASSLVSPGPETDTQY
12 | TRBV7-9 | ASSSSRQDEKLF
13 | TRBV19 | ASSIGSGSFNEQF
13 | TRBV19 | ASSILGDYTGELF
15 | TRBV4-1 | ASSQLTPGQFYNEQF
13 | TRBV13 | ASSSGRSSYNEQF
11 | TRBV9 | ASSVDPATEAF
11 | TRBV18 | ASSPTSGDTQY
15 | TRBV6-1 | ASSETGTGGGRQPQH
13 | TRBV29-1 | SVEGGASTYNEQF